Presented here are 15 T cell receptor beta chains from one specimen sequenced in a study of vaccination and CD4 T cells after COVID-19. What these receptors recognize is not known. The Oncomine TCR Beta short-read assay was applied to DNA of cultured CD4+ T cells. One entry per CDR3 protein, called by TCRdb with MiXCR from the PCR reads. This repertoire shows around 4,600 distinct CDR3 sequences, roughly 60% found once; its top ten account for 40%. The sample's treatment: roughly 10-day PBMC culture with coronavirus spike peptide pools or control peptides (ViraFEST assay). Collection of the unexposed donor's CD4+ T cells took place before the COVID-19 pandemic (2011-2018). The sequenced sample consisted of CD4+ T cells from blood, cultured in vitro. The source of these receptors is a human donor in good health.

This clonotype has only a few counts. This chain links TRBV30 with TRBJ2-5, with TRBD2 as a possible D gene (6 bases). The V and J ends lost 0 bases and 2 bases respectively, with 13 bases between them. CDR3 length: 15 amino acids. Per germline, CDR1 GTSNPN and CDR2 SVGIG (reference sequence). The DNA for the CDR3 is TGTGCCTGGAGTGTAGGCTCCGGGGGACAAGAGACCCAGTACTTC. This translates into CAWSVGSGGQETQYF.

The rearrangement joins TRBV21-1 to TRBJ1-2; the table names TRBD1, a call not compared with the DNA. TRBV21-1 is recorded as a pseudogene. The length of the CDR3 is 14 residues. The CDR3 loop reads CASSTLDRLYGYTF. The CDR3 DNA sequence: TGTGCCAGCAGCACGTTGGACAGGCTCTATGGCTACACCTTC.

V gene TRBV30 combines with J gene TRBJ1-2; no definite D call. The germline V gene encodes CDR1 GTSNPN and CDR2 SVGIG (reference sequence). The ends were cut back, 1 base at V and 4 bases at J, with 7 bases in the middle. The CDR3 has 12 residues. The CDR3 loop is CAWSAGGYGYTF. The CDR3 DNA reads TGTGCCTGGAGTGCGGGCGGCTATGGCTACACCTTC.

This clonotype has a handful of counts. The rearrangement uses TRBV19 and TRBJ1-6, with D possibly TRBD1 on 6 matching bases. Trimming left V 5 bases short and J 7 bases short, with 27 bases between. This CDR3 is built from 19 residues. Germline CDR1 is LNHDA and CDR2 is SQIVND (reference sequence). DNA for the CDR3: TGTGCCAGTAGTGCGTCCCCATGGAGGGCCGGGACAAGAAATTCACCCCTCCACTTT. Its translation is CASSASPWRAGTRNSPLHF.

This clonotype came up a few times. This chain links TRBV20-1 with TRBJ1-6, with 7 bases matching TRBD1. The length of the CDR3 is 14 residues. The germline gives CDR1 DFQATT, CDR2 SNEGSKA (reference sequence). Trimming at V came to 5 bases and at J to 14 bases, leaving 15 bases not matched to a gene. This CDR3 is CSAWAPGQWETLHF. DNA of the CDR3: TGCAGTGCTTGGGCCCCGGGACAGTGGGAAACCCTCCACTTT.

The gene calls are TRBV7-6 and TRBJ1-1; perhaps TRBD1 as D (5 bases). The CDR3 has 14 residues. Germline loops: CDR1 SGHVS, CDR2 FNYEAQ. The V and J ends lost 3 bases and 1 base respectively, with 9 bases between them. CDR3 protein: CASSLGRGNTEAFF. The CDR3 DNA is TGTGCCAGCAGCTTGGGGAGGGGGAACACTGAAGCTTTCTTT.

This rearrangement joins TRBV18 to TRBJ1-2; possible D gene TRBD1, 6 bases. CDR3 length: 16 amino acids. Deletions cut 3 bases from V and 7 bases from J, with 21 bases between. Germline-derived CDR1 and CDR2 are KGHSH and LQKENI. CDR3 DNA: TGTGCCAGCTCACCTACTATCGTCGGGGGGGCAAGTGGCTACACCTTC. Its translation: CASSPTIVGGASGYTF.

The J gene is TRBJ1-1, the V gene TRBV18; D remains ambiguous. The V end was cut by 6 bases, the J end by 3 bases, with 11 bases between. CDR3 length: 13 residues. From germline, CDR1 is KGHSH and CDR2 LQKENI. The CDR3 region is CASSIDGYTEAFF. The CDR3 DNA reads TGTGCCAGCTCTATCGACGGGTACACTGAAGCTTTCTTT. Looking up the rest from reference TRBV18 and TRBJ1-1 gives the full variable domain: NAGVMQNPRHLVRRRGQEARLRCSPMKGHSHVYWYRQLPEEGLKFMVYLQKENIIDESGMPKERFSAEFPKEGPSILRIQQVVRGDSAAYFCASSIDGYTEAFFGQGTRLTVV.

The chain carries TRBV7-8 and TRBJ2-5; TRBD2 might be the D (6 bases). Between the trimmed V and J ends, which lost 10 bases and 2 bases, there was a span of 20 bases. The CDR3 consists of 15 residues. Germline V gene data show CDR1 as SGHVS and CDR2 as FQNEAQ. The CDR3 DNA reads TGTGCCACCTCCCGGCTGGGTAGCGGTCAAGAGACCCAGTACTTC. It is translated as CATSRLGSGQETQYF.

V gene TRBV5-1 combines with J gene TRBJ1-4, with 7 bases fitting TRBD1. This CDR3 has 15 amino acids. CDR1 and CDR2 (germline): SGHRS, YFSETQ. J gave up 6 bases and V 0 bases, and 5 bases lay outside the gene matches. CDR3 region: CASSLAGTEDEKLFF. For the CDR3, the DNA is TGCGCCAGCAGCTTGGCCGGGACAGAAGATGAAAAACTGTTTTTT.

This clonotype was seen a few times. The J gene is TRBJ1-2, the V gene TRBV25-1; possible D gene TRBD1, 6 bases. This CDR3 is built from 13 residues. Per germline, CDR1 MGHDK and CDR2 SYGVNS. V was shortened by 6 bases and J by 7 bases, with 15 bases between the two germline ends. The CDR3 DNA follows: TGTGCCAGCAGCAGGGGTGTAGGTGCTGGCTACACCTTC. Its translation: CASSRGVGAGYTF.

The CDR3 region is CARTGCQPQHF. Written as DNA, the CDR3 is TGTGCCCGGACAGGGTGCCAGCCCCAGCATTTT. The J gene is TRBJ1-5, the V gene TRBV19; 8 bases align to TRBD1. V dropped 11 bases and J dropped 7; count of bases not matched to a gene: 4. The germline CDR1 and CDR2 sequences are LNHDA and SQIVND (reference sequence). The CDR3 is 11 residues long.

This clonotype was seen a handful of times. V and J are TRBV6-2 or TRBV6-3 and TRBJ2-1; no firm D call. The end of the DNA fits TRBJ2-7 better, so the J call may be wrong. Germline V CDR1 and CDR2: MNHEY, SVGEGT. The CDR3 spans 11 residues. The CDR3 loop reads CASSQAFEQYF. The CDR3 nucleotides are TGTGCCAGCAGTCAGGCATTCGAGCAGTACTTC.

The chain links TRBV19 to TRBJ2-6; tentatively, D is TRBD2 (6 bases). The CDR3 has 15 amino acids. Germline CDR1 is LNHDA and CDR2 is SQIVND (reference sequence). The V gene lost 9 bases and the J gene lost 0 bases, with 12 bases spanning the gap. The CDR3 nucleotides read TGTGCCAGCACCTTCGGGGGCTCTGGGGCCAACGTCCTGACTTTC. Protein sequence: CASTFGGSGANVLTF.

CDR3 nucleotide sequence: TGCGCCAGCAGCCAAGCCGGGCTTGTGGGACAGTCTAACACTGAAGCTTTCTTT. Protein: CASSQAGLVGQSNTEAFF. V usage is TRBV4-1 and J usage is TRBJ1-1; 7 nucleotides align to TRBD1. Germline V gives CDR1 MGHRA, CDR2 YSYEKL. CDR3 length: 18 amino acids. V lost 1 base to trimming and J lost 2 bases; unmatched junction nucleotides: 13.